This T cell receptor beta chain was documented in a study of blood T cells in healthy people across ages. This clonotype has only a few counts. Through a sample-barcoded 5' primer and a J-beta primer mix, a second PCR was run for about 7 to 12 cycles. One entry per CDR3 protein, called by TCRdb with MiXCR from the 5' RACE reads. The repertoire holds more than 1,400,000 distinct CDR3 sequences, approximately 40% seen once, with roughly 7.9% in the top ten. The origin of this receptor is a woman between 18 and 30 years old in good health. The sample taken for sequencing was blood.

This CDR3 is CASRLSGGTDTQYF. The CDR3 DNA reads as TGTGCCAGCAGGCTCAGCGGTGGGACAGATACGCAGTATTTT. The gene calls are TRBV12-3 or TRBV12-4 and TRBJ2-3; perhaps TRBD2 as D (5 bases). Trimming left V 6 bases short and J 3 bases short, with 13 bases between. There are 14 residues in the CDR3.